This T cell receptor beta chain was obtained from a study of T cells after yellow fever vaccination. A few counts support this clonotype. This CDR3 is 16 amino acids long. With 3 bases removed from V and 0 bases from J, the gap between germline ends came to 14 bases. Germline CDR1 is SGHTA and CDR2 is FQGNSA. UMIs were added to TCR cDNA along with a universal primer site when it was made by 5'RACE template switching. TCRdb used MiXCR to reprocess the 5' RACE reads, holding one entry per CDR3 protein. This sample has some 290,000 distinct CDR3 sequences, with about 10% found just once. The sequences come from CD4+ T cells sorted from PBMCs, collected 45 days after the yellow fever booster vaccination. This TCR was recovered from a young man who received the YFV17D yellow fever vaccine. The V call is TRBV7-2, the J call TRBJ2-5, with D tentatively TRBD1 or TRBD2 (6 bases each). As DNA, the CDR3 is TGTGCCAGCAGCTTCTACGGGGGCCCCTACCAAGAGACCCAGTACTTC. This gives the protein CASSFYGGPYQETQYF.